Many counts were recorded for the clone carrying this TCR beta chain. Its antigen is as yet unknown. The data derive from a study of T cells after posttransplantation cyclophosphamide. Here immunoSEQ multiplex PCR was the method, and the copy in TCRdb shows in-frame clones only, minus some. The sample gives tens of thousands of clones, none seen only once, and the top ten clones hold about 2.2%. Germline CDR1 and CDR2: MNHNS and SASEGT. Trimming took off 7 bases at V and 3 bases at J, with 16 bases between the two ends. The length of the CDR3 is 14 residues. The related graft donor's blood sample was taken on the day of bone marrow donation. Study conclusions and caveats: After PTCy, TRB diversity resembled that of CNI/methotrexate controls.

The clonotype comes from a man aged 40-50 years in good health, CMV-negative, and a related stem cell transplant donor. This chain connects TRBV6-1 to TRBJ2-7, with D unclear. The sample was PBMCs. CDR3 loop: CASNERHSIYEQYF. CDR3 bases: TGTGCCAGCAATGAGAGGCATAGTATCTACGAGCAGTACTTC.